The rows below give T cell receptor beta chains drawn from one sample of a study of T-cell memory formation after mild COVID-19. TCRdb fed the 5' RACE reads into MiXCR, producing one record per CDR3 protein. In the table there are nearly 110,000 distinct CDR3 sequences, around 12% of which are singletons. Sequenced material: PBMCs or a T cell subset sorted from them (not recorded which). These receptors were taken from an adult woman who had mild COVID-19 (a few samples of this study predate the infection). Cell type and time point are not known. The CDR3 runs from the conserved cysteine through the conserved F or W. Each record gives: V gene, clone size, D gene, J gene, CDR3 protein, CDR3 DNA. D genes are given only for firm matches. Size is omitted from some rows. Given values are once, few, many or a class for expanded clones.

v_call: TRBV7-9
clone_size: -
d_call: -
j_call: TRBJ1-5
cdr3_aa: CASSLVSVGPDNQPQHF
cdr3_nt: TGTGCCAGCAGCTTAGTTTCCGTCGGCCCGGACAATCAGCCCCAGCATTTT

v_call: TRBV27
clone_size: few
d_call: -
j_call: TRBJ1-6
cdr3_aa: CASSLSTKSPLHF
cdr3_nt: TGTGCCAGCAGTTTATCAACTAAATCACCCCTCCACTTT

v_call: TRBV4-3
clone_size: -
d_call: TRBD1
j_call: TRBJ2-7
cdr3_aa: CASSQAPDRGDEQYF
cdr3_nt: TGCGCCAGCAGCCAAGCTCCCGACAGGGGGGACGAGCAGTACTTC

v_call: TRBV20-1
clone_size: -
d_call: TRBD2
j_call: TRBJ2-7
cdr3_aa: CSARVASGGAVGYEQYF
cdr3_nt: TGCAGTGCTAGAGTTGCTAGCGGGGGGGCCGTCGGGTACGAGCAGTACTTC

v_call: TRBV7-9
clone_size: -
d_call: TRBD2
j_call: TRBJ2-1
cdr3_aa: CASSPLAGGVYSYNEQFF
cdr3_nt: TGTGCCAGCAGCCCACTGGCGGGAGGGGTATACTCCTACAATGAGCAGTTCTTC

v_call: TRBV18
clone_size: few
d_call: -
j_call: TRBJ2-5
cdr3_aa: CASSPRRASETQYF
cdr3_nt: TGTGCCAGCTCTCCCCGACGGGCGTCCGAGACCCAGTACTTC

v_call: TRBV5-1
clone_size: few
d_call: TRBD2
j_call: TRBJ2-1
cdr3_aa: CASSLGRGENEQFF
cdr3_nt: TGCGCCAGCAGCTTAGGGCGGGGGGAGAATGAGCAGTTCTTC

v_call: TRBV20-1
clone_size: many
d_call: -
j_call: TRBJ2-7
cdr3_aa: CSARGGLTYEQYF
cdr3_nt: TGCAGTGCTAGAGGGGGATTAACCTACGAGCAGTACTTC

v_call: TRBV7-2
clone_size: -
d_call: -
j_call: TRBJ1-1
cdr3_aa: CASSPPTVNTEAFF
cdr3_nt: TGTGCCAGCAGCCCCCCGACGGTGAACACTGAAGCTTTCTTT

v_call: TRBV5-5
clone_size: -
d_call: -
j_call: TRBJ1-1
cdr3_aa: CATLGGGTEAFF
cdr3_nt: TGTGCCACCCTCGGGGGCGGGACTGAAGCTTTCTTT

v_call: TRBV9
clone_size: few
d_call: -
j_call: TRBJ2-3
cdr3_aa: CASSPSGRGPTDTQYF
cdr3_nt: TGTGCCAGCAGCCCCTCGGGGCGGGGGCCCACAGATACGCAGTATTTT

v_call: TRBV30
clone_size: few
d_call: -
j_call: TRBJ1-3
cdr3_aa: CAWSMETGRGNTIYF
cdr3_nt: TGTGCCTGGAGTATGGAAACAGGCCGGGGAAACACCATATATTTT

v_call: TRBV6-5
clone_size: few
d_call: TRBD1
j_call: TRBJ1-1
cdr3_aa: CASSLWDREPVAFF
cdr3_nt: TGTGCCAGCAGTCTATGGGACAGGGAACCAGTCGCTTTCTTT

v_call: TRBV20-1
clone_size: -
d_call: TRBD2
j_call: TRBJ2-1
cdr3_aa: CSANLAGINNEQFF
cdr3_nt: TGCAGTGCTAACCTAGCGGGGATCAACAATGAGCAGTTCTTC

v_call: TRBV24-1
clone_size: few
d_call: TRBD2
j_call: TRBJ2-3
cdr3_aa: CATALRGADTQYF
cdr3_nt: TGTGCCACCGCTCTGCGGGGGGCAGATACGCAGTATTTT

v_call: TRBV5-6
clone_size: -
d_call: -
j_call: TRBJ1-2
cdr3_aa: CASSGDHYGYTF
cdr3_nt: TGTGCCAGCAGTGGTGACCACTATGGCTACACCTTC

v_call: TRBV20-1
clone_size: -
d_call: -
j_call: TRBJ2-7
cdr3_aa: CSAVTGGRGYEQYF
cdr3_nt: TGCAGTGCCGTAACAGGAGGACGGGGCTACGAGCAGTACTTC

v_call: TRBV12-3/TRBV12-4
clone_size: few
d_call: -
j_call: TRBJ2-3
cdr3_aa: CASSPLGGDTQYF
cdr3_nt: TGTGCCAGCAGTCCGCTGGGAGGCGATACGCAGTATTTT

v_call: TRBV21-1
clone_size: -
d_call: -
j_call: TRBJ2-7
cdr3_aa: CASSPWGQAREQYF
cdr3_nt: TGTGCCAGCAGCCCTTGGGGTCAAGCGCGCGAGCAGTACTTC

v_call: TRBV7-9
clone_size: many
d_call: -
j_call: TRBJ2-7
cdr3_aa: CASSLKTPGDEQYF
cdr3_nt: TGTGCCAGCAGCTTAAAGACACCGGGGGACGAGCAGTACTTC

v_call: TRBV20-1
clone_size: -
d_call: TRBD2
j_call: TRBJ2-2
cdr3_aa: CSARDGASGWETGELFF
cdr3_nt: TGCAGTGCTAGAGATGGGGCTAGCGGGTGGGAAACCGGGGAGCTGTTTTTT

v_call: TRBV13
clone_size: few
d_call: -
j_call: TRBJ2-1
cdr3_aa: CASIRRGVDNEQFF
cdr3_nt: TGTGCCAGCATCCGGCGAGGGGTGGACAATGAGCAGTTCTTC

v_call: TRBV2
clone_size: few
d_call: TRBD1
j_call: TRBJ2-1
cdr3_aa: CASSEARGYNEQFF
cdr3_nt: TGTGCCAGCAGTGAGGCCAGGGGGTACAATGAGCAGTTCTTC

v_call: TRBV5-4
clone_size: -
d_call: TRBD2
j_call: TRBJ2-5
cdr3_aa: CASSLAGTTGYQYF
cdr3_nt: TGTGCCAGCAGCTTGGCCGGGACTACCGGATACCAGTACTTC

v_call: TRBV4-2
clone_size: -
d_call: TRBD1
j_call: TRBJ2-7
cdr3_aa: CASSHGQGHEQYF
cdr3_nt: TGTGCCAGCAGCCACGGACAGGGACACGAGCAGTACTTC

v_call: TRBV4-1
clone_size: few
d_call: -
j_call: TRBJ2-1
cdr3_aa: CASSQGGARPYYNEQFF
cdr3_nt: TGCGCCAGCAGCCAAGGGGGGGCCAGACCCTATTACAATGAGCAGTTCTTC

v_call: TRBV5-1
clone_size: -
d_call: -
j_call: TRBJ1-2
cdr3_aa: CASSLAGNGYTF
cdr3_nt: TGCGCCAGCAGCTTGGCCGGGAATGGCTACACCTTC

v_call: TRBV24-1
clone_size: -
d_call: -
j_call: TRBJ2-7
cdr3_aa: CATSDSFDSNYEQYF
cdr3_nt: TGTGCCACCAGTGACTCATTTGACAGTAACTACGAGCAGTACTTC

v_call: TRBV11-2
clone_size: few
d_call: -
j_call: TRBJ2-5
cdr3_aa: CASSPPYAETQYF
cdr3_nt: TGTGCCAGCAGCCCCCCTTACGCAGAGACCCAGTACTTC

v_call: TRBV7-2
clone_size: many
d_call: TRBD2
j_call: TRBJ2-3
cdr3_aa: CASSLSGLAGETDTQYF
cdr3_nt: TGTGCCAGCAGCTTATCGGGACTAGCGGGAGAGACAGATACGCAGTATTTT

v_call: TRBV6-2/TRBV6-3
clone_size: few
d_call: -
j_call: TRBJ2-5
cdr3_aa: CASTRGGLENQYF
cdr3_nt: TGTGCCAGCACGCGGGGCGGGTTGGAGAACCAGTACTTC

v_call: TRBV29-1
clone_size: few
d_call: TRBD1
j_call: TRBJ1-2
cdr3_aa: CSVLLTGGPYGYTF
cdr3_nt: TGCAGCGTCTTACTTACAGGGGGGCCCTATGGCTACACCTTC

v_call: TRBV7-9
clone_size: -
d_call: -
j_call: TRBJ1-2
cdr3_aa: CASSLGDSYGYTF
cdr3_nt: TGTGCCAGCAGCTTAGGCGACAGCTATGGCTACACCTTC

v_call: TRBV2
clone_size: -
d_call: -
j_call: TRBJ1-1
cdr3_aa: CASSGLDKNTEAFF
cdr3_nt: TGTGCCAGCAGCGGTCTGGACAAGAACACTGAAGCTTTCTTT

v_call: TRBV7-9
clone_size: many
d_call: -
j_call: TRBJ2-7
cdr3_aa: CASSFSTVEQYF
cdr3_nt: TGTGCCAGCAGCTTTTCGACAGTCGAGCAGTACTTC

v_call: TRBV7-8
clone_size: -
d_call: TRBD2
j_call: TRBJ2-1
cdr3_aa: CASSLAPGGVEQFF
cdr3_nt: TGTGCCAGCAGCTTAGCGCCGGGAGGGGTTGAGCAGTTCTTC

v_call: TRBV16
clone_size: -
d_call: -
j_call: TRBJ1-5
cdr3_aa: CASSEKHQPQHF
cdr3_nt: TGTGCCAGCAGCGAAAAACATCAGCCCCAGCATTTT

v_call: TRBV12-3/TRBV12-4
clone_size: -
d_call: -
j_call: TRBJ1-1
cdr3_aa: CASRDRTGTLEAFF
cdr3_nt: TGTGCCAGCAGGGACCGGACCGGGACACTGGAAGCTTTCTTT

v_call: TRBV12-3/TRBV12-4
clone_size: -
d_call: -
j_call: TRBJ2-7
cdr3_aa: CASSPTGNEQYF
cdr3_nt: TGTGCCAGCAGCCCAACAGGGAACGAGCAGTACTTC

v_call: TRBV13
clone_size: many
d_call: -
j_call: TRBJ2-5
cdr3_aa: CASSQQETQYF
cdr3_nt: TGTGCCAGCAGCCAACAAGAGACCCAGTACTTC

v_call: TRBV7-2
clone_size: few
d_call: -
j_call: TRBJ2-7
cdr3_aa: CAVLQGPYEQYF
cdr3_nt: TGTGCCGTGCTACAGGGTCCCTACGAGCAGTACTTC

v_call: TRBV20-1
clone_size: -
d_call: TRBD2
j_call: TRBJ2-4
cdr3_aa: CSALTSGSAKNIQYF
cdr3_nt: TGCAGTGCGTTAACTAGCGGGTCAGCCAAAAACATTCAGTACTTC

v_call: TRBV11-2
clone_size: few
d_call: -
j_call: TRBJ2-5
cdr3_aa: CASSFSGQSAQYF
cdr3_nt: TGTGCCAGCAGCTTCTCAGGACAGAGCGCCCAGTACTTC

v_call: TRBV20-1
clone_size: -
d_call: -
j_call: TRBJ2-3
cdr3_aa: CSARDLRGSDTQYF
cdr3_nt: TGCAGTGCTAGAGATCTACGAGGTTCAGATACGCAGTATTTT

v_call: TRBV20-1
clone_size: many
d_call: TRBD2
j_call: TRBJ2-3
cdr3_aa: CSARDWALRSGDTTSTDTQYF
cdr3_nt: TGCAGTGCTAGAGATTGGGCCCTCAGAAGCGGGGATACTACTAGCACAGATACGCAGTATTTT

v_call: TRBV4-1
clone_size: many
d_call: -
j_call: TRBJ2-3
cdr3_aa: CASSRVVGDTQYF
cdr3_nt: TGCGCCAGCAGCCGAGTGGTGGGAGATACGCAGTATTTT

v_call: TRBV7-9
clone_size: many
d_call: -
j_call: TRBJ2-2
cdr3_aa: CASSRIGVELFF
cdr3_nt: TGTGCCAGCAGCCGGATAGGAGTGGAGCTGTTTTTT

v_call: TRBV6-5
clone_size: many
d_call: -
j_call: TRBJ2-7
cdr3_aa: CASSYSYTGPQYF
cdr3_nt: TGTGCCAGCAGTTACTCGTATACGGGGCCACAGTACTTC

v_call: TRBV5-1
clone_size: few
d_call: -
j_call: TRBJ2-3
cdr3_aa: CASSLYGGQGDTQYF
cdr3_nt: TGCGCCAGCAGCTTGTACGGGGGCCAGGGAGATACGCAGTATTTT